This T cell receptor beta chain was captured in a study of blood T cell repertoires in COVID-19. Study as a whole: The cDNA or gDNA used as material had been derived from T cells, B-cell-depleted T cells, or PBMCs.

This CDR3 has 18 residues. Looked up from germline, CDR1 is SGDLS and CDR2 is YYNGEE. The V and J ends lost 4 bases and 1 base, in that order; junction bases with no gene match: 8. Original handling: It was from reference gene primer amplification that nucleated cell counts were estimated. Data came from immunoSEQ multiplex PCR; TCRdb stores just in-frame clones and leaves some out. Clonal size and the V and J genes are those of that table, whereas D and trimming came from the DNA. The table has about half a million clones, over 75% seen once. The chain joins TRBV9 to TRBJ2-5; 15 bases align to TRBD2. The TCR originated in a human donor in a cohort sampled during active COVID-19. Sample: peripheral blood. The DNA of the CDR3 is TGTGCCAGCAGCAGGGGACTAGCGGGAGGAATAGGCCAAGAGACCCAGTACTTC. Translation: CASSRGLAGGIGQETQYF.